The clone carrying this TCR beta chain was picked up one time. This CDR3 spans 15 amino acids. V lost 0 bases and J lost 6, with 12 bases in between. In germline, CDR1 is SGHRS, CDR2 YFSETQ. This sample was included in a study of blood T cell repertoires in COVID-19. Whole-study context: Whether acute or convalescent, the COVID-19 samples came from the United States, Italy and Spain.

Some clones are missing from TCRdb's copy, which holds only in-frame ones; the method was immunoSEQ multiplex PCR. In the table there are around 300,000 clones, roughly 89% of which are singletons. The chain uses TRBV5-1 and TRBJ2-2, with D perhaps matching TRBD1 (5 bases). Sequencing was carried out using peripheral blood. This clonotype originated in a man aged 45-65 years with acute or convalescent COVID-19. CDR3 coding DNA: TGCGCCAGCAGCTTGGAGGCAGGGAAGTCCGGGGAGCTGTTTTTT. Protein product: CASSLEAGKSGELFF.